This passage covers 20 T cell receptor beta chains from one sample sequenced in a study of Ad26.COV2.S vaccination and SARS-CoV-2 variants. TCRdb's copy holds only in-frame clones and misses some; the assay was immunoSEQ multiplex PCR. The data contain under 400,000 clones, around 87% of them seen just once; the ten biggest clones take up 3.4%. Treatment given: 19 received Ad26.COV2.S at low or high dose, single or two shots; about 5 received placebo; per-sample allocation not given. Vaccine and placebo recipients were sampled on day 63 after the first injection. The sequencing here drew on peripheral blood, taken in a trial of Ad26.COV2.S vaccine versus placebo. All receptors derive from a person aged 18-65 years who received the Ad26.COV2.S COVID-19 vaccine or a placebo.

The rearrangement uses TRBV7-2 and TRBJ2-5; D uncertain. Germline values: CDR1 SGHTA, CDR2 FQGNSA. The V gene lost 1 base and the J gene lost 2 bases, with 2 bases spanning the gap. The CDR3 sequence is 12 residues long. The CDR3: CASSLVQETQYF. Here the CDR3 DNA reads TGTGCCAGCAGCTTAGTACAAGAGACCCAGTACTTC.

This chain connects TRBV19 to TRBJ1-6, with D perhaps TRBD1 (6 bases). Per the germline V gene, CDR1 is LNHDA and CDR2 is SQIVND (reference sequence). V gave up 10 bases and J gave up 14 bases, with 24 bases separating them. The CDR3 is 14 residues long. The CDR3 protein is CATEKRGGDWALHF. CDR3 coding DNA: TGTGCCACCGAAAAGAGAGGGGGGGATTGGGCCCTCCACTTT. The full variable domain, its missing parts supplied by reference TRBV19 and TRBJ1-6, is DGGITQSPKYLFRKEGQNVTLSCEQNLNHDAMYWYRQDPGQGLRLIYYSQIVNDFQKGDIAEGYSVSREKKESFPLTVTSAQKNPTAFYLCATEKRGGDWALHFGNGTRLTVT.

J is TRBJ2-2 and V is TRBV27; D unresolved. Germline assignment: CDR1 MNHEY and CDR2 SMNVEV (reference sequence). Deletions cut 6 bases from V and 6 bases from J, with 11 bases between. The CDR3 has 13 residues. The CDR3 DNA reads as TGTGCCAGCAGCACAAGGCGGTCCGGGGAGCTGTTTTTT. Translating gives CASSTRRSGELFF.

The chain couples TRBV5-6 to TRBJ2-1; TRBD2 is a possible D gene (6 bases). Germline V gene sequence: CDR1 SGHDT, CDR2 YYEEEE. This CDR3 has 13 residues. V dropped 4 bases and J dropped 8 bases, with 13 bases sitting between them. This CDR3 is CASSRGSVYEQFF. The CDR3 nucleotides read TGTGCCAGCAGCCGGGGGTCGGTATATGAGCAGTTCTTC.

This sequence joins TRBV4-1 and TRBJ2-1; 9 positions agree with TRBD1. Germline CDR1 is MGHRA and CDR2 is YSYEKL. The CDR3 has 18 amino acids. V lost 1 base and J lost 2; bases outside the gene matches: 9. For the CDR3, the DNA is TGCGCCAGCAGCCAAGCTGGCGGACAGGGGAATCCCTACAATGAGCAGTTCTTC. Translating it yields CASSQAGGQGNPYNEQFF.

The V gene is TRBV18, the J gene TRBJ2-5, with TRBD1 matching over 8 bases. Germline V gene lookup returns CDR1 KGHSH and CDR2 LQKENI. V trimming: 2 bases; J trimming: 5 bases; junction bases outside the gene matches: 4. The CDR3 has 14 amino acids. The CDR3 region is CASSPTTGVETQYF. The CDR3, as DNA: TGTGCCAGCTCACCAACGACAGGGGTCGAGACCCAGTACTTC.

The gene calls are TRBV5-1 and TRBJ1-6, with D possibly matching TRBD1 (5 bases). The CDR3 runs 14 residues. Per germline, CDR1 SGHRS and CDR2 YFSETQ. V was trimmed by 0 bases and J by 8 bases, leaving 9 bases between them. For the CDR3, the DNA is TGCGCCAGCAGCTTGGAGGGGTTGGATTCACCCCTCCACTTT. This translates into CASSLEGLDSPLHF.

The rearrangement joins TRBV12-5 to TRBJ1-2, with a tentative D call TRBD1 (6 bases). CDR1 LGHNT and CDR2 FRNRAP come from the germline V gene. The V end lost 0 bases, the J end lost 2 bases, and 7 bases lay between the germline ends. The CDR3 loop spans 14 amino acids. The DNA for the CDR3 is TGTGCTAGTGGTTTGGTAGGGGGGAACTATGGCTACACCTTC. This encodes CASGLVGGNYGYTF.

This clone appeared a single time. V and J are TRBV9 and TRBJ2-1, with TRBD2 matching over 8 bases. This CDR3 region has 14 residues. Looked up from germline, CDR1 is SGDLS and CDR2 is YYNGEE. V lost 4 bases and J lost 9; bases outside the gene matches: 9. CDR3 protein: CASSLTGLGIEQFF. For the CDR3, the DNA is TGTGCCAGCAGCCTAACGGGACTAGGTATTGAGCAGTTCTTC.

The chain carries TRBV5-6 and TRBJ2-2, with D perhaps TRBD2 (5 bases). Germline V gene data show CDR1 as SGHDT and CDR2 as YYEEEE. CDR3 size: 14 residues. Trimming took off 0 bases at V and 2 bases at J, with 5 bases between the two ends. CDR3: CASSLGTNTGELFF. DNA for the CDR3: TGTGCCAGCAGCTTGGGGACTAACACCGGGGAGCTGTTTTTT.

This clone was counted between two and nine times. The genes are TRBV24-1 and TRBJ2-2; D is perhaps TRBD2 (6 bases). The CDR3 has 15 amino acids. Germline V gene data show CDR1 as KGHDR and CDR2 as SFDVKD. Trimming pared 7 bases from V and 4 bases from J, leaving 15 bases between. CDR3 nucleotides: TGTGCCACCAGCGACTCTCGGGGGACCACCGGGGAGCTGTTTTTT. This gives the protein CATSDSRGTTGELFF.

With respect to this clone: One end of the junction fails to match germline, which may point to a read error. The chain is built from TRBV7-2 and TRBJ2-7; 9 bases line up with TRBD2. The V gene's germline CDR1 is SGHTA and CDR2 FQGNSA. This CDR3 comprises 14 residues. CDR3 sequence reads: CASSVAGASYEQYF. As DNA, the CDR3 is TGTGCCAGCAGCGTAGCGGGGGCCTCCTACGAGCAGTACTTC.

The J gene is TRBJ1-2, the V gene TRBV2; D is possibly TRBD1 (6 bases). Per the germline V gene, CDR1 is SNHLY and CDR2 is FYNNEI. V was cut by 2 bases and J by 8 bases, with 15 bases left in between. The CDR3 runs 14 residues. The CDR3 protein is CASSESMDSWGYTF. Here the CDR3 DNA reads TGTGCCAGCAGTGAATCCATGGACAGTTGGGGCTACACCTTC.

The CDR3: CASSLAGYTGAFF. The CDR3 DNA reads as TGTGCCAGCAGCTTAGCAGGGTATACAGGAGCTTTCTTT. The chain couples TRBV7-2 to TRBJ1-1, with a weak D call TRBD1 (5 bases). Germline CDR1 SGHTA, CDR2 FQGNSA. CDR3 length: 13 residues. Deletions cut 0 bases from V and 10 bases from J, with 12 bases between.

V and J are TRBV2 and TRBJ1-1, with TRBD1 matching 12 bases. The V and J ends lost 5 bases and 3 bases, in that order; junction bases with no gene match: 13. The germline gives CDR1 SNHLY, CDR2 FYNNEI. The CDR3 covers 18 residues. The CDR3 DNA reads as TGTGCCAGCAGTTTTCGGGACAGGGGGCTCTCTCGGGACACTGAAGCTTTCTTT. This translates into CASSFRDRGLSRDTEAFF.

This chain links TRBV15 with TRBJ2-7; D is unresolved. Germline-derived CDR1 and CDR2 are LNHNV and YYDKDF (reference sequence). The V end was cut by 0 bases, the J end by 3 bases, with 6 bases between. The length of the CDR3 is 13 residues. DNA for the CDR3: TGTGCCACCAGCAGAGATCGCAGCTACGAGCAGTACTTC. Its translation: CATSRDRSYEQYF.

The rearrangement links TRBV27 to TRBJ2-1; TRBD2 matches at 12 bases. This CDR3 comprises 18 residues. Unmatched junction bases numbered 12, after V lost 2 bases and J lost 7 bases. Germline V CDR1 and CDR2: MNHEY, SMNVEV (reference sequence). CDR3: CASSLISLAGGLLNEQFF. In DNA, the CDR3 is TGTGCCAGCAGTTTAATTTCTCTAGCGGGGGGGCTTTTGAATGAGCAGTTCTTC.

J is TRBJ1-4 and V is TRBV4-3; possible D gene TRBD1, 5 bases. From germline, CDR1 is LGHNA and CDR2 YSLEER. V lost 0 bases and J 0 bases, leaving 11 bases between the germline ends. This CDR3 is 17 amino acids long. The DNA for the CDR3 is TGCGCCAGCAGCCAAGAGGTAGCGGGGGCAACTAATGAAAAACTGTTTTTT. Protein: CASSQEVAGATNEKLFF.

The J gene is TRBJ2-7, the V gene TRBV7-8; a possible D gene is TRBD2 (6 bases). With 3 bases removed from V and 2 bases from J, the gap between germline ends came to 14 bases. CDR1 is SGHVS, CDR2 FQNEAQ, per germline. CDR3 length: 15 residues. CDR3 sequence (DNA): TGTGCCAGCAGCTTGTTCGGGGGACCTACCTACGAGCAGTACTTC. Translating it yields CASSLFGGPTYEQYF.

Worth noting for this clone: An end of the junction does not agree with germline; a read error may underlie this. The V gene is TRBV19, the J gene TRBJ1-2, with D perhaps matching TRBD1 (6 bases). Looked up from germline, CDR1 is LNHDA and CDR2 is SQIVND (reference sequence). The CDR3 loop spans 12 amino acids. This CDR3 reads CATRTEHYGYAF. The CDR3, as DNA: TGTGCCACTCGGACAGAGCACTATGGCTACGCCTTC.